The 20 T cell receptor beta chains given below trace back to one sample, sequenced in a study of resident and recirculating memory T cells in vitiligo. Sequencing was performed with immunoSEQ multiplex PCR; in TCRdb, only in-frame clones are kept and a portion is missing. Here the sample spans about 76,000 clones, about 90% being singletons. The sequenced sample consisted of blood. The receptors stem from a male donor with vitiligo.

Here the CDR3 reads CASSLDGQGGQPQHF. The CDR3 DNA is TGCGCCAGCAGCTTGGATGGGCAGGGAGGTCAGCCCCAGCATTTT. The gene calls are TRBV5-1 and TRBJ1-5; D is possibly TRBD1 (5 bases). Trimming stripped 0 bases from V and 6 bases from J, with 13 bases between. CDR1 and CDR2 from the germline V gene are SGHRS and YFSETQ. The CDR3 has 15 residues.

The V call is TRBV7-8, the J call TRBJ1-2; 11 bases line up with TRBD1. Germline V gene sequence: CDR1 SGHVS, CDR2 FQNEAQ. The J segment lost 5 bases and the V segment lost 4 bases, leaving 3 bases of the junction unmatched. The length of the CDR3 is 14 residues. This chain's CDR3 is CASSSGQGGYGYTF. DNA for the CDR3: TGTGCCAGCAGCTCGGGACAGGGGGGATATGGCTACACCTTC.

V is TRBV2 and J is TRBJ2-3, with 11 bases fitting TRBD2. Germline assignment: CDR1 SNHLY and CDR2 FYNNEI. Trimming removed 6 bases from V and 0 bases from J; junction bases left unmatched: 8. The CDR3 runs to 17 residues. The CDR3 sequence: CASRELAGVGSTDTQYF. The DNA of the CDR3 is TGTGCCAGCAGGGAACTAGCGGGAGTTGGTAGCACAGATACGCAGTATTTT.

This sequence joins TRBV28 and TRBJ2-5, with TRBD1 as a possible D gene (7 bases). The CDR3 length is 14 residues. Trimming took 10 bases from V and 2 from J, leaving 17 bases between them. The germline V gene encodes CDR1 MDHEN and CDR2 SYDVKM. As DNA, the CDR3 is TGTGCCACCAGGATTCCAGGGGGGCAAGAGACCCAGTACTTC. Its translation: CATRIPGGQETQYF. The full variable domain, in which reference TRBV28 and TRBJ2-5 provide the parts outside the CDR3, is DVKVTQSSRYLVKRTGEKVFLECVQDMDHENMFWYRQDPGLGLRLIYFSYDVKMKEKGDIPEGYSVSREKKERFSLILESASTNQTSMYLCATRIPGGQETQYFGPGTRLLVL.

The CDR3 region has the DNA TGTGCCAGCAGTCCCTGGACAGGGGATAGTGAAAAACTGTTTTTT. The encoded protein is CASSPWTGDSEKLFF. This chain uses TRBV6-6 with TRBJ1-4; 9 nucleotides match TRBD1. Germline V gene lookup returns CDR1 MNHNY and CDR2 SVGAGI (reference sequence). The CDR3 is 15 residues long. V shed 5 bases and J 7 bases; nucleotides not matched to a gene: 8.

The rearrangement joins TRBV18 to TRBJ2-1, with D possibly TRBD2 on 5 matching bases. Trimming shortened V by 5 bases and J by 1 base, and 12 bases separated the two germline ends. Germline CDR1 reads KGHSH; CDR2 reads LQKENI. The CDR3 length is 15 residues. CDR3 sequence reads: CASSTGERSYNEQFF. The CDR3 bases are TGTGCCAGCTCAACCGGGGAGAGGTCCTACAATGAGCAGTTCTTC.

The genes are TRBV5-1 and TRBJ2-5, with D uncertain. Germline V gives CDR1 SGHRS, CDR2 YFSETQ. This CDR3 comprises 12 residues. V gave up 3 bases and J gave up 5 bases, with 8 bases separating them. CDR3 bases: TGCGCCAGCAGCTACCGTGGCGAGACCCAGTACTTC. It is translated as CASSYRGETQYF. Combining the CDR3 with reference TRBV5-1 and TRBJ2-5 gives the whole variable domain KAGVTQTPRYLIKTRGQQVTLSCSPISGHRSVSWYQQTPGQGLQFLFEYFSETQRNKGNFPGRFSGRQFSNSRSEMNVSTLELGDSALYLCASSYRGETQYFGPGTRLLVL.

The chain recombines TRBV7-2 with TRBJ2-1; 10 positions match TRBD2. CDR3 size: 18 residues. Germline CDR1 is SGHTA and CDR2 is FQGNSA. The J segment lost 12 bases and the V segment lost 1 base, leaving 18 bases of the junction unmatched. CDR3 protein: CASSLGASGSFLGIGQFF. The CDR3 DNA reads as TGTGCCAGCAGCTTAGGTGCTAGCGGGAGTTTTTTGGGCATTGGGCAGTTCTTC.

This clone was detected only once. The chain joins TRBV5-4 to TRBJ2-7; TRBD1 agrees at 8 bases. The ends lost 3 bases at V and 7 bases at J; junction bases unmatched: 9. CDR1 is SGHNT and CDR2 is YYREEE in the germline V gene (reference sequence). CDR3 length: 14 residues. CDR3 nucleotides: TGTGCCAGCAGCTGGACAGGGACAGTAGGTGAGCAGTACTTC. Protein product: CASSWTGTVGEQYF.

CDR3 protein: CASSSYRDSRRPQHF. DNA of the CDR3: TGTGCCAGCAGCTCCTATAGGGACAGTCGAAGGCCCCAGCATTTT. The J gene is TRBJ1-5, the V gene TRBV7-2; 7 nucleotides agree with TRBD1. The V segment lost 4 bases and the J segment 9 bases; nucleotides outside the gene matches: 12. CDR3 length equals 15 residues. Per germline, CDR1 SGHTA and CDR2 FQGNSA.

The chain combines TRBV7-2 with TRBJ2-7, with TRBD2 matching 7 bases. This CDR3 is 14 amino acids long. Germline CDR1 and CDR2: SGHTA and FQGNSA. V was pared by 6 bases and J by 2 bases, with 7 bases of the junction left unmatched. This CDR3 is CASSYTGTTYEQYF. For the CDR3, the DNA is TGTGCCAGCAGTTACACCGGGACTACCTACGAGCAGTACTTC.

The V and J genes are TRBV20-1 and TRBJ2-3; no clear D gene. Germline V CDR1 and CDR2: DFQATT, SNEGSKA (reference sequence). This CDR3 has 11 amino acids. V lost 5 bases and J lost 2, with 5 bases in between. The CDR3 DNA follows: TGCAGTGCTTCCCACACAGATACGCAGTATTTT. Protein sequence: CSASHTDTQYF.

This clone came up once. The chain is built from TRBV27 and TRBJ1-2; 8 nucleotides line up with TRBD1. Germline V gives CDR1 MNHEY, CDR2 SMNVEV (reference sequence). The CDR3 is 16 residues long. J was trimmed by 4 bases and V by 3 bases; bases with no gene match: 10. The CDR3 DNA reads TGTGCCAGCAGTTTCCCAACGACAGGGGCTCCCTATGGCTACACCTTC. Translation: CASSFPTTGAPYGYTF.

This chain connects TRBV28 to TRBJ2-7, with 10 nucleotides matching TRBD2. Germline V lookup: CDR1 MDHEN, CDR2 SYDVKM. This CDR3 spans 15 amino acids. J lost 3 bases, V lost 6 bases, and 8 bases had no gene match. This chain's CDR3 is CASRALAGGIYEQYF. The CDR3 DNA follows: TGTGCCAGCAGGGCCTTAGCGGGAGGTATCTACGAGCAGTACTTC.

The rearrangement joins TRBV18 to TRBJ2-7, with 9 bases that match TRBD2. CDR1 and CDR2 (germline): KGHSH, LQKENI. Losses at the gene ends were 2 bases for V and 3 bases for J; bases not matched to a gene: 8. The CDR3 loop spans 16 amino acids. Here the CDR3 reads CASSPAGGPFGYEQYF. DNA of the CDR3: TGTGCCAGCTCACCAGCGGGAGGGCCTTTTGGCTACGAGCAGTACTTC.

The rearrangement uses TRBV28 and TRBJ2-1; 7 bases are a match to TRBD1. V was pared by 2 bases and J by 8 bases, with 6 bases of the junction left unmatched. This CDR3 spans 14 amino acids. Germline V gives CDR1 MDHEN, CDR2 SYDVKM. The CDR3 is CASSLAYQGDEQFF. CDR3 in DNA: TGTGCCAGCAGTTTAGCCTATCAGGGGGATGAGCAGTTCTTC.

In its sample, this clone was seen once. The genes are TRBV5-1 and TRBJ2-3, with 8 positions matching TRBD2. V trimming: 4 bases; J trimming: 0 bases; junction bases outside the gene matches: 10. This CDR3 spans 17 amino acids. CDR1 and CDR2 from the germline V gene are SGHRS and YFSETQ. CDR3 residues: CASSPGGSVFSTDTQYF. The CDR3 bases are TGCGCCAGCAGCCCGGGGGGGAGCGTGTTTAGCACAGATACGCAGTATTTT.

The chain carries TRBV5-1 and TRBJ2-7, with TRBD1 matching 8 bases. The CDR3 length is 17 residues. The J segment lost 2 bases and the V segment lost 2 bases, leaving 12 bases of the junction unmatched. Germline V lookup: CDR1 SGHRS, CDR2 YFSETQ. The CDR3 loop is CASSLGVYRGKTYEQYF. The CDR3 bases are TGCGCCAGCAGCTTAGGGGTATACAGGGGGAAAACCTACGAGCAGTACTTC.

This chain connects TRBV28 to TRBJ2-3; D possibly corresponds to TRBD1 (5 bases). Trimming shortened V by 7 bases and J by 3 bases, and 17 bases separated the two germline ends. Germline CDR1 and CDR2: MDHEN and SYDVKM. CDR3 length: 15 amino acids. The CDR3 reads CASKWTSPGTDTQYF. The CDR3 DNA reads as TGTGCCAGCAAATGGACAAGTCCCGGTACAGATACGCAGTATTTT.

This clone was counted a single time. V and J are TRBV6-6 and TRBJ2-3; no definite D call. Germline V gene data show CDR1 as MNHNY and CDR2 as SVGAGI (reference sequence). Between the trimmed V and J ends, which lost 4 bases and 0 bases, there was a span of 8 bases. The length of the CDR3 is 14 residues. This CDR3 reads CASSSARSTDTQYF. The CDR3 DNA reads TGTGCCAGCAGTTCCGCCCGGAGCACAGATACGCAGTATTTT.